This TCR beta chain was retrieved from a study of blood T cell repertoires in COVID-19. Study-wide context: Samples representing acute and convalescent COVID-19 were sourced from the United States, Italy and Spain. PBMCs, B-cell-depleted T cells, or T cells were the source of the cDNA or gDNA that made up the material.

There are 15 residues in the CDR3. CDR1 and CDR2 from the germline V gene are WSHSY and SAAADI. V was pared by 4 bases and J by 0 bases, with 10 bases between. As processed by the authors: Nucleated cell number was recorded as an estimate derived from reference gene primer amplification. Libraries were prepared by immunoSEQ multiplex PCR; TCRdb keeps only in-frame clonotypes and omits some of them. V, J and clone size are those of that table, while D and trimming were read from the DNA. The data contain approximately 240,000 clones, approximately 79% of them seen just once; the ten biggest clones take up approximately 5%.

This sequence was found in a woman older than 75 with active or convalescent COVID-19. This chain joins TRBV10-2 and TRBJ2-1, with D uncertain. Material for sequencing was peripheral blood. The CDR3: CASSGSHGSYNEQFF. The DNA of the CDR3 is TGCGCCAGCAGTGGTAGCCATGGCTCCTACAATGAGCAGTTCTTC.